The rows below give T cell receptor beta chains drawn from one sample of a study of blood T cell repertoires in COVID-19. Generated by immunoSEQ multiplex PCR, the TCRdb table keeps only in-frame clones and is missing some. The table includes about 140,000 clones, 76% detected once. The specimen sequenced was peripheral blood. The source of these receptors is a woman older than 75 with active or convalescent COVID-19. The CDR3 runs from the conserved cysteine through the conserved F or W. D genes are given only for firm matches. Where a row states a size, it is once, few, many or the class of an expanded clone; other rows omit it.

d_call: -; v_call: TRBV3-1/TRBV3-2; j_call: TRBJ2-7; clone_size: few; cdr3_aa: CASSFAGQTYEQYF; cdr3_nt: TGTGCCAGCAGTTTCGCAGGACAAACCTACGAGCAGTACTTC
d_call: -; v_call: TRBV15; j_call: TRBJ2-7; clone_size: once; cdr3_aa: CATSRGAAGSYEQYF; cdr3_nt: TGTGCCACCAGCAGAGGAGCGGCCGGTTCCTACGAGCAGTACTTC
d_call: -; v_call: TRBV27; j_call: TRBJ1-5; clone_size: -; cdr3_aa: CASSDRYPNQPQHF; cdr3_nt: TGTGCCAGCTCCGACAGGTATCCCAATCAGCCCCAGCATTTT
d_call: -; v_call: TRBV4-2; j_call: TRBJ1-4; clone_size: -; cdr3_aa: CASSQDREKLFF; cdr3_nt: TGTGCCAGCAGCCAAGACAGGGAAAAACTGTTTTTT
d_call: -; v_call: TRBV6-5; j_call: TRBJ1-6; clone_size: -; cdr3_aa: CASTPGDGVNSPLHF; cdr3_nt: TGTGCCAGCACCCCGGGGGACGGAGTTAATTCACCCCTCCACTTT
d_call: TRBD1; v_call: TRBV6-5; j_call: TRBJ1-5; clone_size: -; cdr3_aa: CASSRDRNQPQHF; cdr3_nt: TGTGCCAGCAGTAGGGACAGAAATCAGCCCCAGCATTTT
d_call: -; v_call: TRBV5-1; j_call: TRBJ1-2; clone_size: -; cdr3_aa: CASSRGINYGYTF; cdr3_nt: TGCGCCAGCAGCCGCGGGATAAACTATGGCTACACCTTC
d_call: -; v_call: TRBV27; j_call: TRBJ1-2; clone_size: -; cdr3_aa: CASSPRDNYGYTF; cdr3_nt: TGTGCCAGCAGTCCCAGGGATAACTATGGCTACACCTTC
d_call: -; v_call: TRBV27; j_call: TRBJ1-4; clone_size: -; cdr3_aa: CASSFTGANEKLFF; cdr3_nt: TGTGCCAGCAGTTTTACAGGAGCTAATGAAAAACTGTTTTTT
d_call: -; v_call: TRBV2; j_call: TRBJ1-2; clone_size: -; cdr3_aa: CASRGGERSGYTF; cdr3_nt: TGTGCCAGCAGGGGCGGGGAAAGATCTGGCTACACCTTC
d_call: TRBD1; v_call: TRBV18; j_call: TRBJ2-2; clone_size: -; cdr3_aa: CASSPLGTGGSGELFF; cdr3_nt: TGTGCCAGCTCACCACTCGGGACAGGAGGCTCCGGGGAGCTGTTTTTT
d_call: -; v_call: TRBV5-1; j_call: TRBJ2-1; clone_size: -; cdr3_aa: CASSSQGYNEQFF; cdr3_nt: TGCGCCAGCAGCTCACAGGGATACAATGAGCAGTTCTTC
d_call: -; v_call: TRBV6-1; j_call: TRBJ1-2; clone_size: medium-sized; cdr3_aa: CASSDTGNYGYTF; cdr3_nt: TGTGCCAGCAGTGATACAGGGAACTATGGCTACACCTTC
d_call: TRBD1; v_call: TRBV7-2; j_call: TRBJ2-1; clone_size: -; cdr3_aa: CASSDHRGSYNEQFF; cdr3_nt: TGTGCCAGCAGCGATCACAGGGGCTCCTACAATGAGCAGTTCTTC
d_call: -; v_call: TRBV7-3; j_call: TRBJ2-3; clone_size: once; cdr3_aa: CASSQAETDTQYF; cdr3_nt: TGTGCCAGCAGCCAGGCCGAAACAGATACGCAGTATTTT
d_call: TRBD1; v_call: TRBV9; j_call: TRBJ1-3; clone_size: -; cdr3_aa: CASSARQGVGNTIYF; cdr3_nt: TGTGCCAGCAGCGCGCGACAGGGGGTTGGAAACACCATATATTTT
d_call: -; v_call: TRBV28; j_call: TRBJ2-7; clone_size: -; cdr3_aa: CASSSGAYEQYF; cdr3_nt: TGTGCCAGCAGTTCCGGAGCATACGAGCAGTACTTC
d_call: TRBD1; v_call: TRBV19; j_call: TRBJ1-4; clone_size: -; cdr3_aa: CASNDRAADEKLFF; cdr3_nt: TGTGCCAGTAACGACAGGGCAGCCGATGAAAAACTGTTTTTT
d_call: TRBD1; v_call: TRBV12-5; j_call: TRBJ1-6; clone_size: -; cdr3_aa: CASGLVRGTVSSPLHF; cdr3_nt: TGTGCTAGTGGTTTGGTACGAGGGACAGTCAGTTCACCCCTCCACTTT
d_call: -; v_call: TRBV18; j_call: TRBJ1-2; clone_size: -; cdr3_aa: CASSPDRTYGYTF; cdr3_nt: TGTGCCAGCTCGCCCGACAGAACCTATGGCTACACCTTC
d_call: -; v_call: TRBV4-3; j_call: TRBJ2-3; clone_size: -; cdr3_aa: CASSQSGPDTQYF; cdr3_nt: TGCGCCAGCAGCCAAAGCGGTCCAGATACGCAGTATTTT
d_call: -; v_call: TRBV7-9; j_call: TRBJ1-5; clone_size: -; cdr3_aa: CASAGPYSNQPQHF; cdr3_nt: TGTGCCAGTGCAGGCCCGTATAGCAATCAGCCCCAGCATTTT
d_call: -; v_call: TRBV5-1; j_call: TRBJ1-1; clone_size: -; cdr3_aa: CASSLDSTNTEAFF; cdr3_nt: TGCGCCAGCAGCTTGGACAGCACCAACACTGAAGCTTTCTTT
d_call: TRBD2; v_call: TRBV7-2; j_call: TRBJ2-2; clone_size: -; cdr3_aa: CASSSSGANTGELFF; cdr3_nt: TGTGCCAGCAGCTCCAGCGGGGCGAACACCGGGGAGCTGTTTTTT
d_call: -; v_call: TRBV3-1/TRBV3-2; j_call: TRBJ1-2; clone_size: -; cdr3_aa: CASSQETRGIGGYGYTF; cdr3_nt: TGTGCCAGCAGCCAAGAAACCCGGGGGATTGGGGGCTATGGCTACACCTTC
d_call: TRBD1; v_call: TRBV19; j_call: TRBJ1-1; clone_size: -; cdr3_aa: CASRDWTGLNTEAFF; cdr3_nt: TGTGCCAGTAGGGATTGGACAGGGCTGAACACTGAAGCTTTCTTT
d_call: -; v_call: TRBV12-3/TRBV12-4; j_call: TRBJ1-2; clone_size: -; cdr3_aa: CASSFRGNSGYTF; cdr3_nt: TGTGCCAGCAGTTTTCGGGGGAATAGCGGCTACACCTTC
d_call: TRBD2; v_call: TRBV7-2; j_call: TRBJ2-2; clone_size: -; cdr3_aa: CASSPSGAGTGELFF; cdr3_nt: TGTGCCAGCAGCCCTAGCGGGGCGGGGACCGGGGAGCTGTTTTTT
d_call: TRBD1; v_call: TRBV30; j_call: TRBJ1-1; clone_size: -; cdr3_aa: CAWDRGYTEAFF; cdr3_nt: TGTGCCTGGGACAGGGGATACACTGAAGCTTTCTTT
d_call: TRBD2; v_call: TRBV30; j_call: TRBJ2-1; clone_size: -; cdr3_aa: CAWRGGPIEQFF; cdr3_nt: TGTGCCTGGCGGGGGGGGCCTATTGAGCAGTTCTTC
d_call: TRBD1; v_call: TRBV30; j_call: TRBJ1-3; clone_size: -; cdr3_aa: CAWKQGAGNTIYF; cdr3_nt: TGTGCCTGGAAACAGGGGGCTGGAAACACCATATATTTT
d_call: -; v_call: TRBV3-1/TRBV3-2; j_call: TRBJ2-1; clone_size: -; cdr3_aa: CASSFRGVYNEQFF; cdr3_nt: TGTGCCAGCAGCTTTCGCGGGGTCTACAATGAGCAGTTCTTC
d_call: -; v_call: TRBV28; j_call: TRBJ1-5; clone_size: -; cdr3_aa: CASSFAVLNQPQHF; cdr3_nt: TGTGCCAGCAGTTTTGCAGTGCTCAATCAGCCCCAGCATTTT
d_call: -; v_call: TRBV19; j_call: TRBJ2-2; clone_size: -; cdr3_aa: CASSSGVDTGELFF; cdr3_nt: TGTGCCAGTAGCTCGGGGGTGGACACCGGGGAGCTGTTTTTT
d_call: TRBD1; v_call: TRBV19; j_call: TRBJ1-5; clone_size: -; cdr3_aa: CASSITTPGQGRYSNQPQHF; cdr3_nt: TGTGCCAGTAGTATAACGACACCGGGACAGGGAAGATATAGCAATCAGCCCCAGCATTTT
d_call: -; v_call: TRBV2; j_call: TRBJ1-3; clone_size: -; cdr3_aa: CASGREGNTIYF; cdr3_nt: TGTGCCAGCGGGCGGGAGGGAAACACCATATATTTT
d_call: -; v_call: TRBV7-2; j_call: TRBJ1-5; clone_size: -; cdr3_aa: CASSLDGSNQPQHF; cdr3_nt: TGTGCCAGCAGCTTAGACGGGAGCAATCAGCCCCAGCATTTT
d_call: TRBD1; v_call: TRBV15; j_call: TRBJ1-2; clone_size: -; cdr3_aa: CATSSGDRGLYGYTF; cdr3_nt: TGTGCCACCAGCAGCGGCGACAGGGGGCTCTATGGCTACACCTTC
d_call: TRBD1; v_call: TRBV14; j_call: TRBJ1-4; clone_size: -; cdr3_aa: CASSQGDRANEKLFF; cdr3_nt: TGTGCCAGCAGCCAAGGGGACAGGGCTAATGAAAAACTGTTTTTT
d_call: -; v_call: TRBV6-2/TRBV6-3; j_call: TRBJ1-5; clone_size: -; cdr3_aa: CASSYTPSEGDYSNQPQHF; cdr3_nt: TGTGCCAGCAGTTATACCCCATCCGAAGGGGACTATAGCAATCAGCCCCAGCATTTT
d_call: TRBD2; v_call: TRBV4-1; j_call: TRBJ2-1; clone_size: few; cdr3_aa: CASSPGGTEFYNEQFF; cdr3_nt: TGCGCCAGCAGCCCGGGGGGGACTGAGTTCTACAATGAGCAGTTCTTC
d_call: -; v_call: TRBV18; j_call: TRBJ1-3; clone_size: -; cdr3_aa: CASSPNSGLAGNTIYF; cdr3_nt: TGTGCCAGCTCACCTAACTCAGGACTCGCTGGAAACACCATATATTTT
d_call: -; v_call: TRBV29-1; j_call: TRBJ1-2; clone_size: -; cdr3_aa: CSVDGSGGYTF; cdr3_nt: TGCAGCGTTGACGGGAGTGGTGGCTACACCTTC
d_call: TRBD2; v_call: TRBV2; j_call: TRBJ2-5; clone_size: -; cdr3_aa: CASAGGVQETQYF; cdr3_nt: TGTGCCAGCGCGGGGGGGGTCCAAGAGACCCAGTACTTC
d_call: TRBD2; v_call: TRBV18; j_call: TRBJ2-2; clone_size: -; cdr3_aa: CASSPLRAGGPTGELFF; cdr3_nt: TGTGCCAGCTCACCTCTGCGAGCGGGGGGGCCCACCGGGGAGCTGTTTTTT
d_call: TRBD1; v_call: TRBV9; j_call: TRBJ1-2; clone_size: -; cdr3_aa: CASSPRQGYYGYTF; cdr3_nt: TGTGCCAGCAGCCCCCGACAGGGATACTATGGCTACACCTTC